This T cell receptor (beta chain) is drawn from a study of shared clonotypes between healthy human individuals. Points from the study as a whole: Sorted-subset sequencing was shown by rarefaction to be incomplete despite large depth. Among non-shared clonotypes, generation probabilities were lower than among those shared by all four donors. Estimated richness was generally greater in naive than memory subsets. Shared across a few donors were around 5% of the naive CD4 clonotypes.

Assay: immunoSEQ multiplex PCR; the TCRdb copy retains only in-frame clones and omits some. The sample contains roughly 2.4 million clones, 90% to 96% of which appear only once. For this clone: No antigen is known for it.

Germline V lookup: CDR1 SGHNT, CDR2 YENEEA. CDR3 size: 17 residues. The V gene lost 0 bases and the J gene lost 3 bases, with 12 bases spanning the gap. Sample: naive CD4+ T cells sorted from blood. As to subset: CD45RA+ positively selected. The receptor's source is a man between 18 and 35 years old in good health. V gene TRBV11-3 combines with J gene TRBJ2-6; TRBD1 might be the D (6 bases). CDR3 coding DNA: TGTGCCAGCAGCTTAGACCCACCAGGGGTTGGGGCCAACGTCCTGACTTTC. Its protein is CASSLDPPGVGANVLTF.